A selection of T cell receptor beta chains follows, all from one sample in a study of blood T cell repertoires in COVID-19. TCRdb's table, derived via immunoSEQ multiplex PCR, lists solely in-frame clones and lacks some. The sample has approximately 200,000 clones, over 75% seen once; the top ten hold 1.9%. Sequencing used peripheral blood. The receptors were sampled from a man aged 40-50 years with active or convalescent COVID-19. Both conserved end residues are part of each CDR3. The D gene is left open where the match is weak. Size is omitted from some rows. Given values are once, few, many or a class for expanded clones.

TRBJ2-1	TRBV6-5	-	-	TGTGCCAGCAGTCCCTTGGAGAGGATCAATGAGCAGTTCTTC	CASSPLERINEQFF
TRBJ2-1	TRBV18	TRBD2	once	TGTGCCAGCTCACCAAGACTAGCGGGGGGCTCAGACAATGAGCAGTTCTTC	CASSPRLAGGSDNEQFF
TRBJ1-6	TRBV27	TRBD1	-	TGTGCCAGCAGTTCTACAGGGGGCGGGTCACCCCTCCACTTT	CASSSTGGGSPLHF
TRBJ2-5	TRBV28	-	-	TGTGCCAGCAGTTCCGGACAGAACCAAGAGACCCAGTACTTC	CASSSGQNQETQYF
TRBJ2-1	TRBV24-1	-	-	TGTGCCACCAGTAAATATTCCTACAATGAGCAGTTCTTC	CATSKYSYNEQFF
TRBJ2-3	TRBV7-2	-	once	TGTGCCAGCAGCTTAACACGACAGGATACGCAGTATTTT	CASSLTRQDTQYF
TRBJ2-7	TRBV27	-	-	TGTGCCAGCAGTTTTGGACAGGGCGGGAGCGAGCAGTACTTC	CASSFGQGGSEQYF
TRBJ2-3	TRBV28	-	-	TGTGCCAGCAGCCCCTACGAGGAGGATACGCAGTATTTT	CASSPYEEDTQYF
TRBJ2-5	TRBV27	TRBD2	-	TGTGCCAGCACCGGACTAGCGGGAGGATTAGAAGAGACCCAGTACTTC	CASTGLAGGLEETQYF
TRBJ2-7	TRBV2	TRBD2	-	TGTGCCAGCGCACTAGCGGGGGGCGCCGGTGTGCAGTACTTC	CASALAGGAGVQYF
TRBJ2-1	TRBV6-4	-	-	TGTGCCAGCAGTGACCAAGGTTTGGAGACCGTTATCGATGAGCAGTTCTTC	CASSDQGLETVIDEQFF
TRBJ1-6	TRBV5-4	-	few	TGTGCCAGCAGCTTGGATCCGGACAGACGCAATTCACCCCTCCACTTT	CASSLDPDRRNSPLHF
TRBJ2-1	TRBV7-9	-	-	TGTGCCAGCAGCTTAAACGGTGCGGGGAATGAGCAGTTCTTC	CASSLNGAGNEQFF
TRBJ1-1	TRBV29-1	-	-	TGCAGCGTTTCCCCAGCAACAGGGTACACTGAAGCTTTCTTT	CSVSPATGYTEAFF
TRBJ1-2	TRBV4-1	-	-	TGCGCCAGCAGCCAAGCTCTGTCGGAGACCTATGGCTACACCTTC	CASSQALSETYGYTF
TRBJ2-2	TRBV5-4	TRBD2	-	TGTGCCAGCAGTTTTCCGAGCGGGGGTTACACCGGGGAGCTGTTTTTT	CASSFPSGGYTGELFF
TRBJ1-1	TRBV4-2	-	-	TGTGCCAGCAGCCAAGGGGGGGTTAAGGCGAACACTGAAGCTTTCTTT	CASSQGGVKANTEAFF
TRBJ1-2	TRBV9	-	-	TGTGCCAGCAGCGGAGGTGGCGGCTACACCTTC	CASSGGGGYTF
TRBJ1-3	TRBV28	-	-	TGTGCCAGCAGTTCACCCTCAAGGGGGGGAAACACCATATATTTT	CASSSPSRGGNTIYF
TRBJ1-2	TRBV5-1	TRBD1	-	TGCGCCAGCCGCGGAGGGGGCGTTGGCTATGGCTACACCTTC	CASRGGGVGYGYTF
TRBJ1-6	TRBV7-3	-	-	TGTGCCAGCAGCCCAACCCAGGGATCACCCCTCCACTTT	CASSPTQGSPLHF
TRBJ2-5	TRBV9	-	-	TGTGCCAGCAGCGTAGACGACACACAAGAGACCCAGTACTTC	CASSVDDTQETQYF
TRBJ1-4	TRBV21-1	-	-	TGTGCCACCAGACAGGTCGGCTTTGGTAGAACTAATGAAAAACTGTTTTTT	CATRQVGFGRTNEKLFF
TRBJ2-3	TRBV2	TRBD1	-	TGTGCCAGCAGTGTCAAGGGACAGGGCTTGCCCACAGATACGCAGTATTTT	CASSVKGQGLPTDTQYF
TRBJ1-5	TRBV24-1	-	-	TGTGCCACCAGTGATTTGTATCATCAGCCCCAGCATTTT	CATSDLYHQPQHF
TRBJ2-1	TRBV9	TRBD1	-	TGTGCCAGCAGCGCCAGGGGGTCAGACATTGAGCAGTTCTTC	CASSARGSDIEQFF
TRBJ1-2	TRBV13	-	-	TGTGCCAGCTTCAGCCAGGTCTATGGCTACACCTTC	CASFSQVYGYTF
TRBJ2-7	TRBV28	TRBD2	-	TGTGCCAGCAGTCTCTCCCGGGGGGGGGCCTACGAGCAGTACTTC	CASSLSRGGAYEQYF